The clone carrying this T cell receptor (beta chain) was seen once. The sample originates from a study of blood T cell repertoires in COVID-19. The germline CDR1 and CDR2 sequences are MNHNY and SVGAGI (reference sequence). After removal of 5 bases from V and 0 bases from J, the junction contained 21 bases not matched to a gene. This CDR3 spans 21 amino acids. As originally analysed: The assay estimated nucleated cells by amplifying reference gene primers. Method: immunoSEQ multiplex PCR; TCRdb's copy keeps in-frame clones and lacks some. D and trimming come from the DNA, and the V and J calls and clone size come from that table. The sample has 210,000 or so clones; about 84% are singletons.

The chain uses TRBV6-6 and TRBJ1-5, with 8 bases aligning to TRBD1. The source of this sequence is a young man with acute COVID-19. The sequenced sample was PBMCs or T cells enriched from blood (not recorded which). The CDR3 DNA reads as TGTGCCAGCAGTCGTTCCAACCCAGGGGGCCAACCAACCCTTAGCAATCAGCCCCAGCATTTT. Encoded protein: CASSRSNPGGQPTLSNQPQHF.